This TCR beta chain stems from a study of blood T cell repertoires in COVID-19. At the level of the study: COVID-19 samples from acute and convalescent phases originated in the United States, Italy and Spain. T cells, B-cell-depleted T cells, or PBMCs supplied cDNA or gDNA.

This clone was recorded only once. TCRdb's table, derived via immunoSEQ multiplex PCR, lists solely in-frame clones and lacks some. The repertoire holds roughly 310,000 clones, 88% seen once, with approximately 4% in the top ten. Trimming cost V 2 bases and J 4 bases, with 9 bases left between them. There are 14 residues in the CDR3. Germline loops: CDR1 SGHTA, CDR2 FQGTGA. Input material: peripheral blood. The sequence came from a woman in her forties or fifties with active or convalescent COVID-19. The V gene is TRBV7-3, the J gene TRBJ2-1; D might be TRBD1 (6 bases). The CDR3 protein is CASSLLQGYNEQFF. CDR3 DNA: TGTGCCAGCAGCTTACTACAGGGATACAATGAGCAGTTCTTC. The full variable domain, rest sourced from reference TRBV7-3 and TRBJ2-1, is GAGVSQTPSNKVTEKGKYVELRCDPISGHTALYWYRQSLGQGPEFLIYFQGTGAADDSGLPNDRFFAVRPEGSVSTLKIQRTERGDSAVYLCASSLLQGYNEQFFGPGTRLTVL.